This TCR beta chain was observed in a study of blood T cell repertoires in COVID-19. Study overall: Material from acute and convalescent COVID-19 was sourced from the United States, Italy and Spain. T cells, B-cell-depleted T cells, or PBMCs supplied cDNA or gDNA.

Deletions cut 4 bases from V and 0 bases from J, with 12 bases between. CDR1 and CDR2 (germline): MDHEN, SYDVKM. CDR3 length equals 16 residues. In the study's own analysis: For nucleated cells, counts were estimated from reference gene primer amplification. TCRdb's copy holds only in-frame clones and misses some; the assay was immunoSEQ multiplex PCR. The V and J calls and clone size are taken from that table; D and trimming were inferred from the DNA. The sample records around 37,000 clones, about 85% being singletons. This TCR was sampled from a man aged 45-65 years with active or convalescent COVID-19. The V call is TRBV28, the J call TRBJ1-4; D remains ambiguous. The sequencing sample was made of peripheral blood. CDR3 sequence (DNA): TGTGCCAGCAGTTCCACCCCGGGGACAACTAATGAAAAACTGTTTTTT. Translated: CASSSTPGTTNEKLFF.